The rows below give T cell receptor beta chains drawn from one sample of a study of early T cells in non-severe SARS-CoV-2 infection. TCRdb recomputed calls from the 5' RACE reads with MiXCR, one row per CDR3 protein. The data contain about 56,000 distinct CDR3 sequences, around 13% of them singletons. The sequenced sample was whole blood. The receptors shown here come from an adult who was a healthcare worker with PCR-confirmed SARS-CoV-2 infection or an uninfected control (not recorded which). Each CDR3 is given with its conserved first and last residue. D genes are given only for firm matches. Not every row has a clone size; where given, it reads once, few, many or a size class.

J gene	D gene	clone size	V gene	CDR3 DNA	CDR3 protein
TRBJ1-1	-	-	TRBV10-3	TGTGCCATCAGTGAAAGGGGGGAGGACACTGAAGCTTTCTTT	CAISERGEDTEAFF
TRBJ2-3	-	many	TRBV5-5	TGTGCCAGCAGCCCGGACAGGGGGTCGACTAGCGGGGGCACAGATACGCAGTATTTT	CASSPDRGSTSGGTDTQYF
TRBJ1-5	-	many	TRBV27	TGTGCCAGCAGTCCCGGGTCTAGCAATCAGCCCCAGCATTTT	CASSPGSSNQPQHF
TRBJ2-2	TRBD1	many	TRBV24-1	TGTGCCACCAGTGGGGACAGGGTGGGGGAGCTGTTTTTT	CATSGDRVGELFF
TRBJ2-3	TRBD1	few	TRBV2	TGTGCCAGCAGACGCTTTATTCCGGGACAGGGGTCCAAAGATACGCAGTATTTT	CASRRFIPGQGSKDTQYF
TRBJ2-1	TRBD2	many	TRBV20-1	TGCAGTGCTAGAGGGGGATCTAGCGGGAGTTTCAATGAGCAGTTCTTC	CSARGGSSGSFNEQFF
TRBJ2-3	-	many	TRBV12-3/TRBV12-4	TGTGCCAGCAGCCCTCAGGGTCCAGATACGCAGTATTTT	CASSPQGPDTQYF
TRBJ1-2	-	many	TRBV11-1	TGTGCCAGCAGCTTAGCCCTGGAAGGCTACACCTTC	CASSLALEGYTF
TRBJ1-5	-	-	TRBV30	TGTGCCTGGACCCCCAAGGGGTTGTTAGGTCAGCCCCAGCATTTT	CAWTPKGLLGQPQHF
TRBJ2-5	-	many	TRBV11-2	TGTGCCAGCAGCTTGGGGCAGGATCCTCAAGAGACCCAGTACTTC	CASSLGQDPQETQYF
TRBJ2-7	-	few	TRBV18	TGTGCCAGCTCACCACTACGGGGGTCCTACGAGCAGTACTTC	CASSPLRGSYEQYF
TRBJ2-2	TRBD2	-	TRBV12-3/TRBV12-4	TGTGCCAGCAGTCCCGGGACTAGCGGATGGAACACCGGGGAGCTGTTTTTT	CASSPGTSGWNTGELFF
TRBJ2-1	TRBD1	many	TRBV3-1	TGTGCCAGCAGCCACAGGGACAGGGGAGGAAATGAGCAGTTCTTC	CASSHRDRGGNEQFF
TRBJ2-1	-	many	TRBV6-5	TGTGCCAGCAGTTATAGGCTAAACTACAATGAGCAGTTCTTC	CASSYRLNYNEQFF
TRBJ2-7	-	-	TRBV10-2	TGCGCCAGCAGTGAGTCCCGCGACTACGCCTACGAGCAGTACTTC	CASSESRDYAYEQYF
TRBJ2-7	-	-	TRBV12-3/TRBV12-4	TGTGCCAGCAGTTTATCGGGGGAGGAGTACTTC	CASSLSGEEYF
TRBJ2-1	TRBD2	-	TRBV5-1	TGCGCCAGCAGCCTGTCTAGCGGGATCTACAATGAGCAGTTCTTC	CASSLSSGIYNEQFF